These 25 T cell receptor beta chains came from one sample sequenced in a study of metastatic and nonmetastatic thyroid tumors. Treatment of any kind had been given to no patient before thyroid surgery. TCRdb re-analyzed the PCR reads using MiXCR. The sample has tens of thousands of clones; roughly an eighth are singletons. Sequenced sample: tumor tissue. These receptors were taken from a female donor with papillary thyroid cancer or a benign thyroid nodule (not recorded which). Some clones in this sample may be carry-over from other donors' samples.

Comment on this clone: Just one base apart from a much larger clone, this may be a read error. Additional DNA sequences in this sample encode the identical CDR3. For the CDR3, the DNA is TGTGCCAGCAGCCCCGGGGGCAGGGGGCCGCCCCGGGCACGGTTC. Encoded protein: CASSPGGRGPPRARF. The V gene is TRBV7-2, the J gene TRBJ1-2; the match to TRBD1 covers 8 bases. Germline loops: CDR1 SGHTA, CDR2 FQGNSA. The CDR3 covers 15 residues.

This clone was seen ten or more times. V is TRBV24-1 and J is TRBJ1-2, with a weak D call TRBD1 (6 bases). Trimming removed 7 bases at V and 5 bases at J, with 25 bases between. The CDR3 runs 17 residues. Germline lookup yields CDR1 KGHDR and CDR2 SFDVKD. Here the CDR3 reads CATSRGGAGEDLYGYTF. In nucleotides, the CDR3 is TGTGCCACCAGCCGAGGAGGGGCAGGGGAGGACCTTTATGGCTACACCTTC.

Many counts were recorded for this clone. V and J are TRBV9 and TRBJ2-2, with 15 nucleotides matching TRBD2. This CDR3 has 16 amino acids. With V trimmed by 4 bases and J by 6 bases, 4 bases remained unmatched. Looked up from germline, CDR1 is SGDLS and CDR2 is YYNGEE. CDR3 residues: CASSSGLAGGAGELFF. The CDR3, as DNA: TGTGCCAGCAGCTCGGGACTAGCGGGAGGAGCCGGGGAGCTGTTTTTT.

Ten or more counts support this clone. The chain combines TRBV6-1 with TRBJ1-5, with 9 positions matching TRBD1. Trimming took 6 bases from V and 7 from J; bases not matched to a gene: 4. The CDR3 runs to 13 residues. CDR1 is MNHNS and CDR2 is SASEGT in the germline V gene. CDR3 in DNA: TGTGCCAGCAGGCCACAGGGGGCACAGCCCCAGCATTTT. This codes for CASRPQGAQPQHF.

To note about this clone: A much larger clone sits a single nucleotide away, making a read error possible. The CDR3 reads CASSLDLRGGSFVRF. In DNA, the CDR3 is TGTGCCAGCAGCTTAGACCTGCGGGGCGGGAGTTTCGTTAGATTC. J is TRBJ2-1 and V is TRBV11-2; 7 bases are shared with TRBD2. The CDR3 spans 15 residues. CDR1 is SGHAT, CDR2 FQNNGV, per germline.

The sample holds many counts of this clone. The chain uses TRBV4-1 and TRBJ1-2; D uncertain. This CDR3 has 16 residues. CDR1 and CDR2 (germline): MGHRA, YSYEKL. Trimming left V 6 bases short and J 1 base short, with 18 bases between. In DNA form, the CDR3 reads TGCGCCAGCAGGCCAGGTGACGGGTTGGGTAACTATGGCTACACCTTC. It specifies CASRPGDGLGNYGYTF.

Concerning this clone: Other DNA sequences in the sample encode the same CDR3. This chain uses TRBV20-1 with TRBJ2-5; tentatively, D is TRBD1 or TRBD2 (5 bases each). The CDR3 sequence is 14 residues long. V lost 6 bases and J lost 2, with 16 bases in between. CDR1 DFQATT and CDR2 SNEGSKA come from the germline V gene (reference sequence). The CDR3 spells CSANRDGSQETQYF. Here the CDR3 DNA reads TGCAGTGCGAATCGGGACGGCTCACAAGAGACCCAGTACTTC.

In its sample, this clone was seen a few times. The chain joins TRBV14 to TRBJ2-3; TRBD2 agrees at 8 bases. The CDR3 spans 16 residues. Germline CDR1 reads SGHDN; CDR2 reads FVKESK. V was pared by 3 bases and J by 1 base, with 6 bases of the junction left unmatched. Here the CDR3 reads CASSHNSGMGTDTQYF. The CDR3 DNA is TGTGCCAGCAGCCATAATAGCGGGATGGGCACAGATACGCAGTATTTT.

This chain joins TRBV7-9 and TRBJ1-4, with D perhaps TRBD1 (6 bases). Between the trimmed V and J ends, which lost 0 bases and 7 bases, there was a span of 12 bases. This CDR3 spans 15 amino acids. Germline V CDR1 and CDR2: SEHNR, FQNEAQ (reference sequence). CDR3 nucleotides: TGTGCCAGCAGCTTAGCCCCCCAGGGGAGTGAAAAACTGTTTTTT. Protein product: CASSLAPQGSEKLFF.

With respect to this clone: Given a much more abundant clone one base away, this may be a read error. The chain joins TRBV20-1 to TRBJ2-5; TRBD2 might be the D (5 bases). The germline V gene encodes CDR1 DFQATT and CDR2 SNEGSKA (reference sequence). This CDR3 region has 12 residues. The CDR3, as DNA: TGCAGTACTAGAGAACAGCAAGAGACCCAGTACTTC. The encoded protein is CSTREQQETQYF.

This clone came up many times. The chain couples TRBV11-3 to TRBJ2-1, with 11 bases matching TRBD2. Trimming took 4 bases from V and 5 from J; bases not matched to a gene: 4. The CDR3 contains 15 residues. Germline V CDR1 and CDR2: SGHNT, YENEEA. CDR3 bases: TGTGCCAGCAGCTCAACGGGACTAGCGGACAATGAGCAGTTCTTC. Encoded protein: CASSSTGLADNEQFF.

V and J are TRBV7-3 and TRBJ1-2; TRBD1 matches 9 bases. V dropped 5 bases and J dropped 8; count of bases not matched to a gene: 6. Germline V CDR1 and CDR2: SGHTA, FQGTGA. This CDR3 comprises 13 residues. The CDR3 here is CASSPWTGVGYTF. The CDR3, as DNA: TGTGCCAGCAGCCCCTGGACAGGGGTCGGCTACACCTTC.

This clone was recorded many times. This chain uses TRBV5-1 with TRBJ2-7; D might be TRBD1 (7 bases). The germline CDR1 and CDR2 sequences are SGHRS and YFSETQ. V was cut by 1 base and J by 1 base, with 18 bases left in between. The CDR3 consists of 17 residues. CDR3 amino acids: CASSLLEAGGPSYEQYF. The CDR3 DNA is TGCGCCAGCAGCTTGTTAGAGGCAGGGGGGCCTTCCTACGAGCAGTACTTC.

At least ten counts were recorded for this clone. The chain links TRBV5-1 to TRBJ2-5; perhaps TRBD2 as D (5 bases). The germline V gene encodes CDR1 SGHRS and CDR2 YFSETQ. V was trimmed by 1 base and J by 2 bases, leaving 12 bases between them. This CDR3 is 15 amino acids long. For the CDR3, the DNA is TGCGCCAGCAGCTTGATGCTTCGGGAACAAGAGACCCAGTACTTC. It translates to CASSLMLREQETQYF.

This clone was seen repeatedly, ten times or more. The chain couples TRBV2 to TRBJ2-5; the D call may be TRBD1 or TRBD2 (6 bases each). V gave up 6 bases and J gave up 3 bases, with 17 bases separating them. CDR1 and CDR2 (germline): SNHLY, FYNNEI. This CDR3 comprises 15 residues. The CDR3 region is CASRSSPGAKETQYF. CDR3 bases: TGTGCCAGCAGGAGCTCACCGGGGGCAAAAGAGACCCAGTACTTC.

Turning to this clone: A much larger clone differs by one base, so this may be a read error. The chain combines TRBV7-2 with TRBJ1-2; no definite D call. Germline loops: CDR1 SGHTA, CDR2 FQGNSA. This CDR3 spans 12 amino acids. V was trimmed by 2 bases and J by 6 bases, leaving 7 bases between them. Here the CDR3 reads CASSLYLHGYTF. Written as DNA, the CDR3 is TGTGCCAGCAGCTTATACCTCCATGGCTACACCTTC. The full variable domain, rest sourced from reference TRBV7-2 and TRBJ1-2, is GAGVSQSPSNKVTEKGKDVELRCDPISGHTALYWYRQSLGQGLEFLIYFQGNSAPDKSGLPSDRFSAERTGGSVSTLTIQRTQQEDSAVYLCASSLYLHGYTFGSGTRLTVV.

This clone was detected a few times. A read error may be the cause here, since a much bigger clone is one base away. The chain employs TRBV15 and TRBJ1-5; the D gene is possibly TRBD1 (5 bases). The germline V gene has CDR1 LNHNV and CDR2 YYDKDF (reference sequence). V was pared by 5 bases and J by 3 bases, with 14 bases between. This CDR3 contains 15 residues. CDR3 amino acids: CATSGFRGVNQPQHF. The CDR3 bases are TGTGCCACCAGCGGCTTTAGGGGCGTCAATCAGCCCCAGCATTTT.

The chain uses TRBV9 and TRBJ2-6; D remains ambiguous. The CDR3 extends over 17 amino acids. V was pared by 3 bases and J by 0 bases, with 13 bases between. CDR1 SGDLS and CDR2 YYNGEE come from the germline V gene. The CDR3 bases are TGTGCCAGCAGCGACCCAATTGATAGCTCTGGGGCCAACGTCCTGACTTTC. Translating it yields CASSDPIDSSGANVLTF.

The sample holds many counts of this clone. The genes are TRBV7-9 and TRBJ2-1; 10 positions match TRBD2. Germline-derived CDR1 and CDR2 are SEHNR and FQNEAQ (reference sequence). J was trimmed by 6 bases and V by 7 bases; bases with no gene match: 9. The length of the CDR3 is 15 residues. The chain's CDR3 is CASNPGTSVSNEQFF. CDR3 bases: TGTGCCAGCAATCCCGGGACTAGCGTTTCCAATGAGCAGTTCTTC. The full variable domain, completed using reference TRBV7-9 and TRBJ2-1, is DTGVSQNPRHKITKRGQNVTFRCDPISEHNRLYWYRQTLGQGPEFLTYFQNEAQLEKSRLLSDRFSAERPKGSFSTLEIQRTEQGDSAMYLCASNPGTSVSNEQFFGPGTRLTVL.

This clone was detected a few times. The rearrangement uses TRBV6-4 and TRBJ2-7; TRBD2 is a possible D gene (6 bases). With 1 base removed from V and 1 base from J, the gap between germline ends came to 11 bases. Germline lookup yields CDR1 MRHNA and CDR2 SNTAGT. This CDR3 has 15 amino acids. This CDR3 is CASSDWGTLSYEQYF. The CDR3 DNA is TGTGCCAGCAGTGACTGGGGGACTCTATCCTACGAGCAGTACTTC.

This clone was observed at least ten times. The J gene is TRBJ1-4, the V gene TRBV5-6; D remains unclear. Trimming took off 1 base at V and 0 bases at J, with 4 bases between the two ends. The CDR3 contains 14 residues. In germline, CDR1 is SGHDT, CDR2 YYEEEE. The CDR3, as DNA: TGTGCCAGCAGCTTGCCTGCAACTAATGAAAAACTGTTTTTT. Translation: CASSLPATNEKLFF.

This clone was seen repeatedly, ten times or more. The DNA for the CDR3 is TGCGCCAGCAGCTTGCGAGGGTTGAGCAATCAGCCCCAGCATTTT. Protein product: CASSLRGLSNQPQHF. The J gene is TRBJ1-5, the V gene TRBV5-1; D gene unclear. The length of the CDR3 is 15 residues. In germline, CDR1 is SGHRS, CDR2 YFSETQ. The V and J ends lost 1 base and 1 base respectively, with 9 bases between them.

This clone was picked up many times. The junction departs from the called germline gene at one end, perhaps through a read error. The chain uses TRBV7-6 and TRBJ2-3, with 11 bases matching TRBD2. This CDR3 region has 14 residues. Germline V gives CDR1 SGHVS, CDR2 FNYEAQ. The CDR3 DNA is TGTGCCAGCAGCATAGCGGGAGGGCAAGATACGCAGTATTTT. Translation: CASSIAGGQDTQYF. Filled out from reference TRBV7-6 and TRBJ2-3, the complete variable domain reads GAGVSQSPRYKVTKRGQDVALRCDPISGHVSLYWYRQALGQGPEFLTYFNYEAQQDKSGLPNDRFSAERPEGSISTLTIQRTEQRDSAMYRCASSIAGGQDTQYFGPGTRLTVL.

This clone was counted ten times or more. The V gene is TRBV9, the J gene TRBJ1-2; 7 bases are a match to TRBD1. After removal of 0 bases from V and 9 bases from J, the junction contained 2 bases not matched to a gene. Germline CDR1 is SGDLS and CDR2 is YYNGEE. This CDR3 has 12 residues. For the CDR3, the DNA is TGTGCCAGCAGCGTAGAGGGGGCGCGCTACACCTTC. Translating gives CASSVEGARYTF.

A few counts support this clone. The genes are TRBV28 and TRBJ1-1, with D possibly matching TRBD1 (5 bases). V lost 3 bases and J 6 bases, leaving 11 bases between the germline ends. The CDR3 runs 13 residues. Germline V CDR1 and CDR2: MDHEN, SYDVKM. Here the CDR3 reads CASSFSGTPEAFF. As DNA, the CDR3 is TGTGCCAGCAGTTTTTCTGGGACCCCTGAAGCTTTCTTT. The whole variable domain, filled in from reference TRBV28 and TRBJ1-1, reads DVKVTQSSRYLVKRTGEKVFLECVQDMDHENMFWYRQDPGLGLRLIYFSYDVKMKEKGDIPEGYSVSREKKERFSLILESASTNQTSMYLCASSFSGTPEAFFGQGTRLTVV.